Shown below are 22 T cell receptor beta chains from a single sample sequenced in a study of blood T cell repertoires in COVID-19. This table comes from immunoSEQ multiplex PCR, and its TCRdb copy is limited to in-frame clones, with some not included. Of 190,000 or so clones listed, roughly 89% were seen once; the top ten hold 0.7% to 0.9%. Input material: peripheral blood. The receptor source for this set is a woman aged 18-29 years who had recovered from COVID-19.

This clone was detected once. CDR3 region: CASRTGTETGELFF. Here the CDR3 DNA reads TGTGCCAGCAGAACCGGGACAGAAACCGGGGAGCTGTTTTTT. V gene TRBV7-9 combines with J gene TRBJ2-2, with 7 bases that match TRBD1. The germline V gene has CDR1 SEHNR and CDR2 FQNEAQ (reference sequence). The V and J ends lost 6 bases and 5 bases, in that order; junction bases with no gene match: 6. The CDR3 contains 14 residues.

The CDR3 DNA follows: TGCGCCAGCGGGGACAGGGTAAGCAATCAGCCCCAGCATTTT. It codes for CASGDRVSNQPQHF. V and J are TRBV4-1 and TRBJ1-5, with 9 bases fitting TRBD1. Trimming at V came to 8 bases and at J to 1 base, leaving 3 bases not matched to a gene. Per the germline V gene, CDR1 is MGHRA and CDR2 is YSYEKL. The CDR3 loop spans 14 amino acids.

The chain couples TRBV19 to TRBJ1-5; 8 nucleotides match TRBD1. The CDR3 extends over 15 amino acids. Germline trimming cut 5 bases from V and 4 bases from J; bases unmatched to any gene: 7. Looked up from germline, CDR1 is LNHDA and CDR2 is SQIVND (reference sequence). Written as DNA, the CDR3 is TGTGCCAGTAGTTCCCACAGGGGGGATAATCAGCCCCAGCATTTT. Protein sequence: CASSSHRGDNQPQHF.

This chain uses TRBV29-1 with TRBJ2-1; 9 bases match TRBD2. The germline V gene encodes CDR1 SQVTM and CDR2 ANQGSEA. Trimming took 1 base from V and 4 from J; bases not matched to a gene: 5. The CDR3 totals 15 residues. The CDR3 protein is CSVEGSSGRYNEQFF. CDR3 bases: TGCAGCGTTGAAGGTTCCAGCGGGAGGTACAATGAGCAGTTCTTC.

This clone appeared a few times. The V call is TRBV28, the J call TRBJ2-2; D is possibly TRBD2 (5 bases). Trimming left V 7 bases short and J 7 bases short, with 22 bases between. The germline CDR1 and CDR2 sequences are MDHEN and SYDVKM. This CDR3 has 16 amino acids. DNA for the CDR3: TGTGCCAGCATCCCTTTGAGTAGCGCGAGGAGCGGGGAGCTGTTTTTT. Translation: CASIPLSSARSGELFF.

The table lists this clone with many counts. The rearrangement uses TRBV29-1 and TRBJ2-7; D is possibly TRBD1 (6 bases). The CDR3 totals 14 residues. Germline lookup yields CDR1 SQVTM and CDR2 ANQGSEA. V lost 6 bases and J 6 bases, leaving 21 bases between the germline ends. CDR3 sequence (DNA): TGCAGCGTCCAAACGCTAGGGGTAGGGGGCGAGCAGTACGTC. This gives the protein CSVQTLGVGGEQYV.

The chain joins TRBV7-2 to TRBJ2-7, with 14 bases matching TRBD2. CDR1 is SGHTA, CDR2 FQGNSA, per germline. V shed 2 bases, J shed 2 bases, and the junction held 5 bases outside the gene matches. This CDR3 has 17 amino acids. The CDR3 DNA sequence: TGTGCCAGCAGCTTAATGGGACTAGCGGGGGATCCCTACGAGCAGTACTTC. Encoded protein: CASSLMGLAGDPYEQYF. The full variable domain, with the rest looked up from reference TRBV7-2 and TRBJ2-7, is GAGVSQSPSNKVTEKGKDVELRCDPISGHTALYWYRQSLGQGLEFLIYFQGNSAPDKSGLPSDRFSAERTGGSVSTLTIQRTQQEDSAVYLCASSLMGLAGDPYEQYFGPGTRLTVT.

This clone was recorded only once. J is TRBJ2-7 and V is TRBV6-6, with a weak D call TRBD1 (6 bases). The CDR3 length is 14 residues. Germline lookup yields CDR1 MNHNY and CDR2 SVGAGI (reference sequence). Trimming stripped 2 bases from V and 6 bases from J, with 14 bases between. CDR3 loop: CASSYEGTQGEQYV. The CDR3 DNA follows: TGTGCCAGCAGTTACGAAGGGACACAAGGCGAGCAGTACGTC.

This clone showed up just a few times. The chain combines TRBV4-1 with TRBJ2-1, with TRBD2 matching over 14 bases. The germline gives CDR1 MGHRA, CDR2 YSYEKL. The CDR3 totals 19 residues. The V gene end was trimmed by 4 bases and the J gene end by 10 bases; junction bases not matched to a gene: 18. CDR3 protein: CASSPRLAGGPSYPREQFF. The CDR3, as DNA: TGCGCCAGCAGCCCCCGACTAGCGGGAGGGCCCTCGTATCCCAGGGAGCAGTTCTTC.

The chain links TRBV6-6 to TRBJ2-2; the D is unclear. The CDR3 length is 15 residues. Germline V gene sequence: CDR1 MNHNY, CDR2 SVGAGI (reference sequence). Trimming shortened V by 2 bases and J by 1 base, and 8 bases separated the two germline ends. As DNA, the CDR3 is TGTGCCAGCAGTTACGGGCGTCTGAACACCGGGGAGCTGTTTTTT. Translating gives CASSYGRLNTGELFF.

CDR3 nucleotides: TGTGCCAGCAGAGGGGGCCTGAATCAGCCCCAGCATTTT. Translation gives CASRGGLNQPQHF. J is TRBJ1-5 and V is TRBV2; 7 bases map to TRBD1. In germline, CDR1 is SNHLY, CDR2 FYNNEI. This CDR3 has 13 amino acids. The V segment lost 6 bases and the J segment 4 bases; nucleotides outside the gene matches: 3.

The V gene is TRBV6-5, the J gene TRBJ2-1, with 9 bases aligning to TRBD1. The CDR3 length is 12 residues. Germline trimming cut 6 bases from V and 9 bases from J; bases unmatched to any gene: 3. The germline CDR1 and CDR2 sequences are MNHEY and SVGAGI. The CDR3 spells CASRGQGSEQFF. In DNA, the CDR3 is TGTGCCAGCAGGGGACAGGGCAGTGAGCAGTTCTTC.

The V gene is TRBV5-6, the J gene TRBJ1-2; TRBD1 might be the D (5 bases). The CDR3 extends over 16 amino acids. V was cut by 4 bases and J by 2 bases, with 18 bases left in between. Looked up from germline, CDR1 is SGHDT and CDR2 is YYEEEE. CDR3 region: CASSLPREGLNYGYTF. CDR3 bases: TGTGCCAGCAGCCTCCCTCGAGAGGGACTAAACTATGGCTACACCTTC.

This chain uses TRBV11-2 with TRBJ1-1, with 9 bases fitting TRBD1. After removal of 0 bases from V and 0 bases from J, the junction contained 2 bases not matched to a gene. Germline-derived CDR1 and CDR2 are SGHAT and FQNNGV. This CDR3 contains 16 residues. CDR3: CASSLDGTGMNTEAFF. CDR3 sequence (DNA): TGTGCCAGCAGCTTAGACGGGACAGGGATGAACACTGAAGCTTTCTTT.

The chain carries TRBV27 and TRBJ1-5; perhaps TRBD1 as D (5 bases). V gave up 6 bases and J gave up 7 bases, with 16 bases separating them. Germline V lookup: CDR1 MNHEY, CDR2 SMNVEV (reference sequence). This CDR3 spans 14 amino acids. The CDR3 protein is CASRQTVLEQPQHF. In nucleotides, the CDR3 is TGTGCCAGCAGGCAGACAGTTTTGGAACAGCCCCAGCATTTT.

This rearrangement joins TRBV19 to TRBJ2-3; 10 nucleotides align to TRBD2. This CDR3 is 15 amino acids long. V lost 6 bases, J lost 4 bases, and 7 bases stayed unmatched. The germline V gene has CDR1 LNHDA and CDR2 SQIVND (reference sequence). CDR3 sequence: CASSQREGRSDTQYF. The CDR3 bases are TGTGCCAGTAGCCAGCGGGAGGGCCGCTCAGATACGCAGTATTTT.

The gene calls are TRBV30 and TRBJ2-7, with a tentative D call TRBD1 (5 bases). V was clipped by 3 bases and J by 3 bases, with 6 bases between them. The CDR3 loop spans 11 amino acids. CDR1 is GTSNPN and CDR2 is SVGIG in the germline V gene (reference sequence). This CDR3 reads CAWSDSYEQYV. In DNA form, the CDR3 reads TGTGCCTGGAGCGACAGCTACGAGCAGTACGTC.

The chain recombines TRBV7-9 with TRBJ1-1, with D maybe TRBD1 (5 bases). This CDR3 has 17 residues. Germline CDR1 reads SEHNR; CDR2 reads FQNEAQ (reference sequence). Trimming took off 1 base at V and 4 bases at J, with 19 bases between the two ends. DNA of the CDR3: TGTGCCAGCAGCTTAGAGGGGACTCCTATTTTGGGCACTGAAGCTTTCTTT. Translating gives CASSLEGTPILGTEAFF.

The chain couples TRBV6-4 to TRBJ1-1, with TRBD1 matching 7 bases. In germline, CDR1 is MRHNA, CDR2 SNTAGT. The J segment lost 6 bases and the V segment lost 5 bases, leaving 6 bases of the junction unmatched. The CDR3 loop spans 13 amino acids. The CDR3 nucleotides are TGTGCCAGCAGTATAGGGGGCGACGCTGAAGCTTTCTTT. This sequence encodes CASSIGGDAEAFF.

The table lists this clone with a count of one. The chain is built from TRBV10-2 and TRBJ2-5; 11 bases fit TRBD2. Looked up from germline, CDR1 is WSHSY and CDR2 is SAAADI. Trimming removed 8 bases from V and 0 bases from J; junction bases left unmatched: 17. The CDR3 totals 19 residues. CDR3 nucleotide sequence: TGCGCCAGCGGTGGAGGGACTAGCGGAAAAAATTCGTACCAAGAGACCCAGTACTTC. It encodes CASGGGTSGKNSYQETQYF.

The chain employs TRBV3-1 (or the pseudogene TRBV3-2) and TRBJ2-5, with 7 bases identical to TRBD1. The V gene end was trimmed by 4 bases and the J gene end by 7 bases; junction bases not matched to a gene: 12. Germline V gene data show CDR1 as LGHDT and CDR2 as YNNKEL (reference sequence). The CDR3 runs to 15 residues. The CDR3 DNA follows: TGTGCCAGCAGCCTTTTAGGACAGGTCGTCGGGACCCAGTACTTC. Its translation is CASSLLGQVVGTQYF.

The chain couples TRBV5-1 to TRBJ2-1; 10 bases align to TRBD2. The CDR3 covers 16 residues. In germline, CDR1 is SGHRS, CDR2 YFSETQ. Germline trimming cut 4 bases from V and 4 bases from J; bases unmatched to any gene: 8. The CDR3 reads CASSPGLARQYNEQFF. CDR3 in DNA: TGCGCCAGCAGCCCGGGACTAGCGCGCCAGTACAATGAGCAGTTCTTC.